Each of the 15 T cell receptor beta chains below was sequenced from the same sample in a study of quantifying T cell responses using KT2 cells. Study background: Reverse transcription used primers in the TCR alpha and beta constant regions.

A single-stranded UMI oligo with SP2 sequence was ligated to cDNA 3' ends. First-round PCR used three to five cycles and beta primers RC1.1 and RC1.2 covering TRBC1 and TRBC2. TCRdb reanalysed the UMI-ligation and nested PCR reads using MiXCR and keeps one entry per CDR3 protein. The table lists approximately 54,000 distinct CDR3 sequences, 9.5% to 13% of them singletons, with about 9.4% in the top ten. The specimen sequenced was PBMCs spiked with cells of the T cell clone KT2. The receptor source for this set is a human donor.

This clonotype has more than one count but fewer than ten. CDR3 sequence: CASSFNGGETQYF. CDR3 bases: TGTGCCAGCAGTTTTAACGGTGGGGAAACCCAGTACTTC. This chain uses TRBV27 with TRBJ2-5; D remains ambiguous. Germline V gene sequence: CDR1 MNHEY, CDR2 SMNVEV (reference sequence). This CDR3 comprises 13 residues. V was trimmed by 3 bases and J by 8 bases, leaving 13 bases between them.

This clonotype has only a few counts. This chain connects TRBV30 to TRBJ1-2; D ambiguous. Germline values: CDR1 GTSNPN, CDR2 SVGIG (reference sequence). The length of the CDR3 is 11 residues. V lost 7 bases, J lost 4 bases, and 10 bases lay in between. The CDR3 region is CASQSFYGYTF. As DNA, the CDR3 is TGTGCCTCCCAGTCGTTCTATGGCTACACCTTC.

A word on this clonotype: No conserved phenylalanine or tryptophan ends this CDR3, so it is likely a read error. V gene TRBV5-1 combines with J gene TRBJ2-3; 8 positions agree with TRBD2. Trimming took 1 base from V and 6 from J; bases not matched to a gene: 7. This CDR3 contains 15 residues. Germline CDR1 reads SGHRS; CDR2 reads YFSETQ. CDR3 sequence reads: CASSLTSGAEDTQYL. The CDR3 DNA is TGCGCCAGCAGCTTGACTAGCGGAGCAGAGGATACGCAGTATCTT.

This chain uses TRBV6-5 with TRBJ1-1; 8 nucleotides align to TRBD1. From germline, CDR1 is MNHEY and CDR2 SVGAGI. CDR3 length: 14 residues. V shed 6 bases and J 2 bases; nucleotides not matched to a gene: 5. The CDR3 DNA sequence: TGTGCCAGCAGCCGGACAGGGACAAACACTGAAGCTTTCTTT. Translation: CASSRTGTNTEAFF.

There are a few counts of this clonotype. V and J are TRBV20-1 and TRBJ1-5, with D possibly TRBD1 on 6 matching bases. The CDR3 sequence is 16 residues long. CDR1 is DFQATT, CDR2 SNEGSKA, per germline (reference sequence). Deletions cut 3 bases from V and 0 bases from J, with 15 bases between. The CDR3 is CSARDRRPYSNQPQHF. CDR3 DNA sequence: TGCAGTGCTAGGGACAGAAGACCCTATAGCAATCAGCCCCAGCATTTT.

The genes are TRBV3-1 and TRBJ1-1; D is undetermined. The germline V gene has CDR1 LGHDT and CDR2 YNNKEL (reference sequence). With 0 bases removed from V and 6 bases from J, the gap between germline ends came to 11 bases. This CDR3 region has 14 residues. The CDR3 sequence: CASSQELSSAEAFF. DNA of the CDR3: TGTGCCAGCAGCCAAGAACTCTCAAGCGCTGAAGCTTTCTTT.

The chain employs TRBV9 and TRBJ2-6; D unresolved. The germline V gene encodes CDR1 SGDLS and CDR2 YYNGEE. The CDR3 is made up of 15 amino acids. V lost 1 base, J lost 1 base, and 6 bases lay in between. In DNA form, the CDR3 reads TGTGCCAGCAGCGTATCGGGTTCTGGGGCCAACGTCCTGACTTTC. It specifies CASSVSGSGANVLTF.

A few counts support this clonotype. V and J are TRBV7-6 and TRBJ2-3; D gene unclear. Trimming left V 1 base short and J 0 bases short, with 5 bases between. Per germline, CDR1 SGHVS and CDR2 FNYEAQ. This CDR3 is built from 14 residues. The CDR3 loop is CASSLGPSTDTQYF. For the CDR3, the DNA is TGTGCCAGCAGCTTAGGTCCTAGCACAGATACGCAGTATTTT.

In this sample, this clonotype turned up a few times. The chain carries TRBV6-4 and TRBJ2-2; D remains ambiguous. Germline V gene sequence: CDR1 MRHNA, CDR2 SNTAGT. V was clipped by 5 bases and J by 4 bases, with 11 bases between them. This CDR3 has 14 residues. The CDR3: CASSTDGVTGELFF. For the CDR3, the DNA is TGTGCCAGCAGTACTGATGGGGTCACCGGGGAGCTGTTTTTT.

The chain couples TRBV5-4 to TRBJ1-3; 7 nucleotides agree with TRBD1. The CDR3 extends over 15 amino acids. V was clipped by 2 bases and J by 3 bases; unmatched bases: 5. Germline V gene data show CDR1 as SGHNT and CDR2 as YYREEE (reference sequence). The CDR3 loop is CASSFTGVDGNTIYF. DNA of the CDR3: TGTGCCAGCAGCTTTACAGGGGTCGATGGAAACACCATATATTTT.

The chain uses TRBV9 and TRBJ1-1; D unclear. CDR1 and CDR2 (germline): SGDLS, YYNGEE. V was pared by 0 bases and J by 1 base, with 4 bases between. The CDR3 totals 13 residues. The CDR3 here is CASSVVPNTEAFF. The CDR3 DNA follows: TGTGCCAGCAGCGTAGTCCCGAACACTGAAGCTTTCTTT.

This clonotype was seen at least ten times. V is TRBV12-3 or TRBV12-4 and J is TRBJ2-2; TRBD2 is a possible D gene (6 bases). V lost 3 bases and J 6 bases, leaving 11 bases between the germline ends. The CDR3 totals 14 residues. The CDR3 region has the DNA TGTGCCAGCAGTTTCCAGAGGGAGGCCGGGGAGCTGTTTTTT. Its translation is CASSFQREAGELFF.

The gene calls are TRBV12-3 or TRBV12-4 and TRBJ2-1; 8 bases line up with TRBD2. This CDR3 region has 17 residues. Trimming at V came to 5 bases and at J to 7 bases, leaving 16 bases not matched to a gene. The CDR3 DNA reads TGTGCCAGCAGTCTAAGGACGGGAGGGCCGCTGGGTAATGAGCAGTTCTTC. It translates to CASSLRTGGPLGNEQFF.

The chain links TRBV3-1 to TRBJ2-3; D remains unclear. Germline CDR1 reads LGHDT; CDR2 reads YNNKEL (reference sequence). The CDR3 contains 15 residues. Between the trimmed V and J ends, which lost 3 bases and 3 bases, there was a span of 13 bases. CDR3 in DNA: TGTGCCAGCAGCCACCGGGCCCGCCAGACAGATACGCAGTATTTT. Encoded protein: CASSHRARQTDTQYF.

This clonotype has a count of ten or more. This rearrangement joins TRBV12-3 or TRBV12-4 to TRBJ2-1; 7 nucleotides line up with TRBD2. J was trimmed by 3 bases and V by 3 bases; bases with no gene match: 5. The CDR3 consists of 15 residues. The CDR3 loop reads CASSLGGSVYNEQFF. Here the CDR3 DNA reads TGTGCCAGCAGTTTGGGCGGGAGTGTCTACAATGAGCAGTTCTTC.